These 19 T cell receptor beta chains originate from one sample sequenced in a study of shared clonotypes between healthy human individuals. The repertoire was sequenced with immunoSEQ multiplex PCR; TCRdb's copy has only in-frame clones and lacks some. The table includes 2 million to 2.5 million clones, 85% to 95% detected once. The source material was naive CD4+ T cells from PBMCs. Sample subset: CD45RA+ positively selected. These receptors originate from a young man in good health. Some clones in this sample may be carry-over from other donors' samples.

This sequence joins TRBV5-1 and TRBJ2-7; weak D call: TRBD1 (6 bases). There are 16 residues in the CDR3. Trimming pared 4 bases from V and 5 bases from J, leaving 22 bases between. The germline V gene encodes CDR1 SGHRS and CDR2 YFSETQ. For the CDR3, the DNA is TGCGCCAGCAGCCCCCAAAGACAGGCTTTGGAGGACGAGCAGTACTTC. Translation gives CASSPQRQALEDEQYF.

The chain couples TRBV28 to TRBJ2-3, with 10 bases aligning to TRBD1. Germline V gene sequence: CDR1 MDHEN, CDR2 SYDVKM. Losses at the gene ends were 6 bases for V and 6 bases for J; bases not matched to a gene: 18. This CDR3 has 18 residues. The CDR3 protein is CASSSPGTGAYESDTQYF. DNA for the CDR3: TGTGCCAGCAGCTCTCCGGGGACAGGGGCTTATGAGTCGGATACGCAGTATTTT. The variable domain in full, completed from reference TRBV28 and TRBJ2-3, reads DVKVTQSSRYLVKRTGEKVFLECVQDMDHENMFWYRQDPGLGLRLIYFSYDVKMKEKGDIPEGYSVSREKKERFSLILESASTNQTSMYLCASSSPGTGAYESDTQYFGPGTRLTVL.

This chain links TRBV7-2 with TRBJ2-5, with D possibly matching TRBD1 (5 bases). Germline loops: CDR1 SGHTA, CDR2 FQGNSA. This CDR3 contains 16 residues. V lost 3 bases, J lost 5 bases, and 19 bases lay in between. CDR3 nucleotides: TGTGCCAGCAGCTTGGGGCAGCCCGGTGAACCGGAGACCCAGTACTTC. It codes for CASSLGQPGEPETQYF.

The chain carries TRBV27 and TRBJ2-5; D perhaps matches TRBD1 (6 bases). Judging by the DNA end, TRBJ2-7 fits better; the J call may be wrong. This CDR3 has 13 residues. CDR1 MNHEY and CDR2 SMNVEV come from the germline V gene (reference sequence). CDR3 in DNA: TGTGCCAGCAGCCGATCGGACAGATACGAGCAGTACTTC. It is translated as CASSRSDRYEQYF.

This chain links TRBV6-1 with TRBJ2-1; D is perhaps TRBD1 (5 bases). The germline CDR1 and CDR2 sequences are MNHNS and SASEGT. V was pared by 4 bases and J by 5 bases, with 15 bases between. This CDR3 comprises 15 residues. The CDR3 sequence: CASSGTGSWDNEQFF. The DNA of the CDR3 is TGTGCCAGCAGTGGTACAGGTAGTTGGGACAATGAGCAGTTCTTC.

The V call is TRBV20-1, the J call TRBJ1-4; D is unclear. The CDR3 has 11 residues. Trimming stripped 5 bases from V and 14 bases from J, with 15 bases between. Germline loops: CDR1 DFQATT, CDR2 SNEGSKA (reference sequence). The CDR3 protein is CSAPSGQVLFF. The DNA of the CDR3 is TGCAGTGCTCCCTCCGGGCAGGTCCTGTTTTTT.

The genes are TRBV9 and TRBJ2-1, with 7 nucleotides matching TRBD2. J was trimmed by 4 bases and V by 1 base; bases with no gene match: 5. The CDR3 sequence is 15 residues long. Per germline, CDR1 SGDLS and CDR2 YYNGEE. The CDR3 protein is CASSVKRDPYNEQFF. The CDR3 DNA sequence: TGTGCCAGCAGCGTAAAGCGGGACCCTTACAATGAGCAGTTCTTC.

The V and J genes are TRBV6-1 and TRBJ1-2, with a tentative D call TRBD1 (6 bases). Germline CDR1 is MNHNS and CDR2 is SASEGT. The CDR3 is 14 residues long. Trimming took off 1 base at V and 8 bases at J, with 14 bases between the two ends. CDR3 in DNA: TGTGCCAGCAGTGAAGTACGGGGGGCAGGAGGCTACACCTTC. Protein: CASSEVRGAGGYTF.

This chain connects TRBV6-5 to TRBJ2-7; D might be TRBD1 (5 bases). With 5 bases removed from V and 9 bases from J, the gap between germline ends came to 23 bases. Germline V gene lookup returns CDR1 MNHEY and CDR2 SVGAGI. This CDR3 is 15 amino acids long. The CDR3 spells CASSPGRRASTGQYF. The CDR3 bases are TGTGCCAGCAGTCCTGGTAGAAGAGCCTCAACAGGGCAGTACTTC.

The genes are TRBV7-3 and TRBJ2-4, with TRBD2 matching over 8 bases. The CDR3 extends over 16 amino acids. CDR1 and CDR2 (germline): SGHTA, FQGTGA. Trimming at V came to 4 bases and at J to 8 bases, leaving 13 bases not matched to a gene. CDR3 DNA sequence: TGTGCCAGCAGCTCCTACCAACTAGCGGAGGGGGACATTCAGTACTTC. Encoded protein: CASSSYQLAEGDIQYF.

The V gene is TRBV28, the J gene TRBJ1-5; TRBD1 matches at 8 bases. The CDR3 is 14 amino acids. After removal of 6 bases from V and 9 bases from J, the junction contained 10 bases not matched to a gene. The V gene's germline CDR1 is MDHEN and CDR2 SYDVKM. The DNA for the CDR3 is TGTGCCAGCAGAATCGGGACAGGTCTTCGGCCCCAGCATTTT. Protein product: CASRIGTGLRPQHF.

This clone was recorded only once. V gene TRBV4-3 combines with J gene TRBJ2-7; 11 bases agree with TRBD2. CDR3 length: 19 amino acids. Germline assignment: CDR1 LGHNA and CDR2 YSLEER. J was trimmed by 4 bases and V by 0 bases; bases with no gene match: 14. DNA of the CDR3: TGCGCCAGCAGCCAAGAGCCAATAACTAGCGGGAGAACCTTTTACGAGCAGTACTTC. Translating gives CASSQEPITSGRTFYEQYF.

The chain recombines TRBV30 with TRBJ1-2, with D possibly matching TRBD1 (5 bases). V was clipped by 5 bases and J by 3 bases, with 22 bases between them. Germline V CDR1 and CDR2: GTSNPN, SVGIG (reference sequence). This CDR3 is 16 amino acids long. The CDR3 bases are TGTGCCTGGCAGAAATTCCCCCCCAAAGGGGACTATGGCTACACCTTC. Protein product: CAWQKFPPKGDYGYTF.

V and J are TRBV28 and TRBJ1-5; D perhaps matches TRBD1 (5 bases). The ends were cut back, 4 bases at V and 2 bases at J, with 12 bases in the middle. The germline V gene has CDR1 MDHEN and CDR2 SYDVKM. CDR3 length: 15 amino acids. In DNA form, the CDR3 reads TGTGCCAGCAGTTCGACCTCCAGGGGCAATCAGCCCCAGCATTTT. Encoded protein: CASSSTSRGNQPQHF.

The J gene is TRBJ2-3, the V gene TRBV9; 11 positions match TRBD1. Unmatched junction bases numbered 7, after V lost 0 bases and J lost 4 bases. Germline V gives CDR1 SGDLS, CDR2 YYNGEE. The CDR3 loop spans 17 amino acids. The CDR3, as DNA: TGTGCCAGCAGCGTAGCTACTGGGACAGGGGGTGCAGATACGCAGTATTTT. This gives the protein CASSVATGTGGADTQYF.

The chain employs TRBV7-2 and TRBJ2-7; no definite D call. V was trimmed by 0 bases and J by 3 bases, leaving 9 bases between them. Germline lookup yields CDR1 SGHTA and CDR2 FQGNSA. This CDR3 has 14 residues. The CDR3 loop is CASSLAVLDYEQYF. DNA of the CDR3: TGTGCCAGCAGCTTAGCGGTCTTGGACTACGAGCAGTACTTC.

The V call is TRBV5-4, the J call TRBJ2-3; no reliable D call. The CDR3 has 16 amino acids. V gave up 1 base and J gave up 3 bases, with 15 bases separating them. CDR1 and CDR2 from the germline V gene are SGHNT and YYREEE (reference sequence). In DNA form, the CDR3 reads TGTGCCAGCAGCTTGTACGCAGCCCTGACAACAGATACGCAGTATTTT. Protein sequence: CASSLYAALTTDTQYF.

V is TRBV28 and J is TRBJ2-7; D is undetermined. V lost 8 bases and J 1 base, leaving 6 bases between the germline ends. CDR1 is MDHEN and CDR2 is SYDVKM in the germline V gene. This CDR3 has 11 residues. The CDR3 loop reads CASAGSYEQYF. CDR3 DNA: TGTGCCAGCGCTGGATCCTACGAGCAGTACTTC.

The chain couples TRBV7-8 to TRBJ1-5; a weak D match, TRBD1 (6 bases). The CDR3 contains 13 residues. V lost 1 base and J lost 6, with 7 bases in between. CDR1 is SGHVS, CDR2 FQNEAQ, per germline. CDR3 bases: TGTGCCAGCAGCTTAGAAGGGGGTCAGCCCCAGCATTTT. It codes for CASSLEGGQPQHF.